The 27 T cell receptor beta chains listed next were all sequenced from one sample in a study of blood T cell repertoires in COVID-19. Some clones are missing from TCRdb's copy, which holds only in-frame ones; the method was immunoSEQ multiplex PCR. Seen here are some 250,000 clones, 85% to 90% observed once, and the top ten hold around 16%. The sample consisted of PBMCs or T cells enriched from blood (not recorded which). The source of these receptors is a man aged 18 to 35 who had recovered from COVID-19.

Here the CDR3 DNA reads TGTGCCAGCAGTCCCCCTCAAACCCCCAGGGGGAGCTCCTATAATTCACCCCTCCACTTT. Protein: CASSPPQTPRGSSYNSPLHF. J is TRBJ1-6 and V is TRBV28; TRBD1 aligns across 7 bases. V was pared by 5 bases and J by 0 bases, with 16 bases of the junction left unmatched. The CDR3 loop spans 20 amino acids. Germline V gives CDR1 MDHEN, CDR2 SYDVKM.

The chain links TRBV5-4 to TRBJ2-1; D might be TRBD2 (6 bases). The length of the CDR3 is 16 residues. V was cut by 4 bases and J by 0 bases, with 14 bases left in between. Germline V gene lookup returns CDR1 SGHNT and CDR2 YYREEE (reference sequence). The CDR3 DNA follows: TGTGCCAGCAGCCCCATAGCGGCAGTCTCCTACAATGAGCAGTTCTTC. Amino acids: CASSPIAAVSYNEQFF.

The chain links TRBV5-1 to TRBJ1-1; D is undetermined. The V gene lost 7 bases and the J gene lost 2 bases, with 15 bases spanning the gap. Germline-derived CDR1 and CDR2 are SGHRS and YFSETQ. This CDR3 is 14 amino acids long. This CDR3 is CASFSTNTNTEAFF. The CDR3 DNA follows: TGCGCCAGCTTCTCAACGAACACCAACACTGAAGCTTTCTTT.

The chain combines TRBV12-1 with TRBJ1-1; TRBD1, the D gene given by the table, was not confirmed from the DNA. TRBV12-1 is classified as a pseudogene. This CDR3 is built from 9 residues. The CDR3 here is CASEQGTFF. The CDR3 DNA reads as TGTGCCAGTGAACAGGGAACTTTCTTT.

The chain is built from TRBV6-5 and TRBJ2-1, with TRBD2 identical over 11 bases. Germline assignment: CDR1 MNHEY and CDR2 SVGAGI. V gave up 3 bases and J gave up 15 bases; unmatched junction bases: 10. The CDR3 runs to 14 residues. The DNA for the CDR3 is TGTGCCAGCAGTTATCCCAAGCTAGCGGGGGGCCGGTTCTTC. Its protein is CASSYPKLAGGRFF.

The genes are TRBV6-2 or TRBV6-3 and TRBJ1-2; 9 nucleotides match TRBD1. In germline, CDR1 is MNHEY, CDR2 SVGEGT. V lost 5 bases and J lost 6; bases outside the gene matches: 10. The CDR3 is 15 residues long. CDR3 bases: TGTGCCAGCAGTCCCCCCGACAGGGGGAGGGATGGCTACACCTTC. Its protein is CASSPPDRGRDGYTF.

V and J are TRBV28 and TRBJ1-6; unclear D gene. CDR3 length: 15 residues. The V end was cut by 3 bases, the J end by 11 bases, with 17 bases between. Germline values: CDR1 MDHEN, CDR2 SYDVKM. The CDR3, as DNA: TGTGCCAGCAGTTTGGGTAGCTCCGGGGAAGCACCCCTCCACTTT. Its translation is CASSLGSSGEAPLHF.

This sequence joins TRBV28 and TRBJ1-2; 8 bases line up with TRBD1. The CDR3 loop spans 14 amino acids. V shed 6 bases, J shed 8 bases, and the junction held 11 bases outside the gene matches. Germline V gene data show CDR1 as MDHEN and CDR2 as SYDVKM. The CDR3 sequence is CASRRGQGMYGYTF. As DNA, the CDR3 is TGTGCCAGCAGACGAGGACAGGGAATGTACGGCTACACCTTC.

The chain links TRBV11-3 to TRBJ1-3, with TRBD1 matching 8 bases. CDR1 is SGHNT, CDR2 YENEEA, per germline. V gave up 5 bases and J gave up 1 base; unmatched junction bases: 13. This CDR3 is built from 18 residues. CDR3 amino acids: CASSEVQGAIYSGNTIYF. The CDR3 bases are TGTGCCAGCAGCGAGGTTCAGGGGGCGATCTATTCTGGAAACACCATATATTTT.

The rearrangement joins TRBV11-2 to TRBJ1-5, with a weak D call TRBD1 (5 bases). The CDR3 consists of 14 residues. Germline V CDR1 and CDR2: SGHAT, FQNNGV. V lost 4 bases and J lost 4, with 11 bases in between. CDR3 bases: TGTGCCAGCAGCTCGATGACAGTTAATCAGCCCCAGCATTTT. This codes for CASSSMTVNQPQHF.

The chain joins TRBV18 to TRBJ2-4, with 7 bases aligning to TRBD2. This CDR3 comprises 15 residues. Germline CDR1 reads KGHSH; CDR2 reads LQKENI. Unmatched junction bases numbered 4, after V lost 3 bases and J lost 2 bases. The CDR3 loop reads CASSPAGVSKNIQYF. The CDR3 DNA sequence: TGTGCCAGCTCACCGGCGGGGGTATCCAAAAACATTCAGTACTTC.

The rearrangement joins TRBV2 to TRBJ2-1, with D tentatively TRBD1 (6 bases). Trimming left V 7 bases short and J 3 bases short, with 13 bases between. The CDR3 is 14 amino acids. Per germline, CDR1 SNHLY and CDR2 FYNNEI. The CDR3 loop reads CASIPGAFYNEQFF. CDR3 bases: TGTGCCAGCATCCCAGGGGCGTTCTACAATGAGCAGTTCTTC.

The chain recombines TRBV3-1 (or the pseudogene TRBV3-2) with TRBJ2-7; 7 nucleotides match TRBD1. The length of the CDR3 is 16 residues. V lost 1 base, J lost 4 bases, and 10 bases stayed unmatched. Germline-derived CDR1 and CDR2 are LGHDT and YNNKEL (reference sequence). The CDR3 bases are TGTGCCAGCAGCCAAGCAGTTGACAGGGTAGCGTACGAGCAGTACTTC. This translates into CASSQAVDRVAYEQYF.

The chain uses TRBV5-1 and TRBJ2-7; perhaps TRBD1 as D (5 bases). V lost 3 bases to trimming and J lost 5 bases, with 18 bases between them. The CDR3 totals 15 residues. The germline CDR1 and CDR2 sequences are SGHRS and YFSETQ. This chain's CDR3 is CASSWRSGYLDEQYF. DNA for the CDR3: TGCGCCAGCAGCTGGCGTTCAGGGTATTTGGACGAGCAGTACTTC.

This chain joins TRBV25-1 and TRBJ2-7, with D tentatively TRBD2 (5 bases). The CDR3 totals 12 residues. Deletions cut 6 bases from V and 2 bases from J, with 8 bases between. Germline values: CDR1 MGHDK, CDR2 SYGVNS. As DNA, the CDR3 is TGTGCCAGCAGGGTCGGGGCCTACGAGCAGTACTTC. Translated, it gives CASRVGAYEQYF.

This clone was counted only a few times. The V and J genes are TRBV14 and TRBJ1-5; no reliable D call. The germline CDR1 and CDR2 sequences are SGHDN and FVKESK. The CDR3 runs to 16 residues. Trimming cost V 0 bases and J 5 bases, with 14 bases left between them. CDR3 nucleotides: TGTGCCAGCAGCCAAGATGCCTGGGCCTTCTATCAGCCCCAGCATTTT. This translates into CASSQDAWAFYQPQHF.

The chain employs TRBV5-1 and TRBJ2-2; D is possibly TRBD1 (5 bases). Trimming left V 1 base short and J 2 bases short, with 12 bases between. The CDR3 is 16 residues long. The germline CDR1 and CDR2 sequences are SGHRS and YFSETQ. The CDR3 DNA follows: TGCGCCAGCAGCTTGCAAAGTACAGGAAACACCGGGGAGCTGTTTTTT. It codes for CASSLQSTGNTGELFF. Full variable domain (outside the CDR3, taken from reference TRBV5-1 and TRBJ2-2): KAGVTQTPRYLIKTRGQQVTLSCSPISGHRSVSWYQQTPGQGLQFLFEYFSETQRNKGNFPGRFSGRQFSNSRSEMNVSTLELGDSALYLCASSLQSTGNTGELFFGEGSRLTVL.

DNA for the CDR3: TGTGCCACAATTGGGGGGAGCCACCCCACAGATACGCAGTATTTT. As protein: CATIGGSHPTDTQYF. V and J are TRBV2 and TRBJ2-3; TRBD2 might be the D (6 bases). The CDR3 contains 15 residues. Germline V gives CDR1 SNHLY, CDR2 FYNNEI. With 10 bases removed from V and 2 bases from J, the gap between germline ends came to 19 bases.

The genes are TRBV9 and TRBJ2-7, with 10 bases identical to TRBD2. V shed 0 bases and J 5 bases; nucleotides not matched to a gene: 5. Per the germline V gene, CDR1 is SGDLS and CDR2 is YYNGEE. This CDR3 spans 15 amino acids. The CDR3 region has the DNA TGTGCCAGCAGCGTAGGTCTAGCGGGAGCCCACGAGCAGTACTTC. Translated: CASSVGLAGAHEQYF. Combining the CDR3 with reference TRBV9 and TRBJ2-7 gives the whole variable domain DSGVTQTPKHLITATGQRVTLRCSPRSGDLSVYWYQQSLDQGLQFLIQYYNGEERAKGNILERFSAQQFPDLHSELNLSSLELGDSALYFCASSVGLAGAHEQYFGPGTRLTVT.

J is TRBJ1-5 and V is TRBV5-1; perhaps TRBD1 as D (5 bases). From germline, CDR1 is SGHRS and CDR2 YFSETQ. Trimming left V 0 bases short and J 2 bases short, with 9 bases between. The CDR3 covers 15 residues. CDR3 amino acids: CASSLAGGRNQPQHF. CDR3 nucleotide sequence: TGCGCCAGCAGCTTGGCCGGGGGTCGCAATCAGCCCCAGCATTTT. The variable domain in full, completed from reference TRBV5-1 and TRBJ1-5, reads KAGVTQTPRYLIKTRGQQVTLSCSPISGHRSVSWYQQTPGQGLQFLFEYFSETQRNKGNFPGRFSGRQFSNSRSEMNVSTLELGDSALYLCASSLAGGRNQPQHFGDGTRLSIL.

This clone was seen just once. V gene TRBV28 combines with J gene TRBJ2-7; no clear D gene. The CDR3 extends over 15 amino acids. V was cut by 6 bases and J by 0 bases, with 15 bases left in between. CDR1 and CDR2 (germline): MDHEN, SYDVKM. CDR3 sequence: CASSPGSAASYEQYF. The CDR3 region has the DNA TGTGCCAGCAGCCCCGGGTCCGCCGCCTCCTACGAGCAGTACTTC. Full variable domain (rest looked up from reference TRBV28 and TRBJ2-7): DVKVTQSSRYLVKRTGEKVFLECVQDMDHENMFWYRQDPGLGLRLIYFSYDVKMKEKGDIPEGYSVSREKKERFSLILESASTNQTSMYLCASSPGSAASYEQYFGPGTRLTVT.

The rearrangement uses TRBV19 and TRBJ2-3, with D perhaps TRBD2 (5 bases). Germline CDR1 LNHDA, CDR2 SQIVND (reference sequence). The V end was cut by 10 bases, the J end by 1 base, with 9 bases between. The CDR3 has 12 residues. The CDR3 loop is CATSEGTDTQYF. In DNA, the CDR3 is TGTGCCACTTCGGAGGGCACAGATACGCAGTATTTT.

The CDR3 DNA is TGTGCCAGCAGTTTATTTGGAGGGTTGAACACTGAAGCTTTCTTT. This translates into CASSLFGGLNTEAFF. The chain joins TRBV27 to TRBJ1-1; no clear D gene. V was shortened by 1 base and J by 0 bases, with 9 bases between the two germline ends. Germline loops: CDR1 MNHEY, CDR2 SMNVEV (reference sequence). The CDR3 has 15 amino acids.

The CDR3 spells CASSISGRGDEQFF. CDR3 nucleotides: TGTGCCAGCAGCATTAGCGGGAGGGGCGATGAGCAGTTCTTC. V gene TRBV7-2 combines with J gene TRBJ2-1, with TRBD2 identical over 11 bases. The CDR3 loop spans 14 amino acids. Trimming cost V 5 bases and J 8 bases; bases outside gene matches: 5. The germline V gene encodes CDR1 SGHTA and CDR2 FQGNSA. The whole variable domain, remainder taken from reference TRBV7-2 and TRBJ2-1, is GAGVSQSPSNKVTEKGKDVELRCDPISGHTALYWYRQSLGQGLEFLIYFQGNSAPDKSGLPSDRFSAERTGGSVSTLTIQRTQQEDSAVYLCASSISGRGDEQFFGPGTRLTVL.

A remark on this clone: The same CDR3 can be traced to other DNA sequences in this sample. The chain carries TRBV27 and TRBJ2-3; 7 nucleotides align to TRBD2. V trimming: 3 bases; J trimming: 1 base; junction bases outside the gene matches: 4. The germline V gene has CDR1 MNHEY and CDR2 SMNVEV (reference sequence). CDR3 length: 15 amino acids. The CDR3 DNA is TGTGCCAGCAGTTTGGGCGGGAGAGGCACAGATACGCAGTATTTT. This translates into CASSLGGRGTDTQYF.

About this clone: One end of the junction does not line up with germline, which may come from a read error. This rearrangement joins TRBV30 to TRBJ1-6, with D maybe TRBD1 (6 bases). This CDR3 contains 14 residues. Germline V gives CDR1 GTSNPN, CDR2 SVGIG (reference sequence). DNA for the CDR3: TGTGCCTGGAGTACAGGGTCCTACAATTCACCCCTCCACTTT. It yields the protein CAWSTGSYNSPLHF.

The genes are TRBV14 and TRBJ2-7, with D maybe TRBD1 (5 bases). Germline CDR1 is SGHDN and CDR2 is FVKESK. Trimming pared 4 bases from V and 2 bases from J, leaving 9 bases between. The CDR3 spans 13 residues. This CDR3 is CASSPRQTYEQYF. Here the CDR3 DNA reads TGTGCCAGCAGCCCACGACAGACCTACGAGCAGTACTTC.